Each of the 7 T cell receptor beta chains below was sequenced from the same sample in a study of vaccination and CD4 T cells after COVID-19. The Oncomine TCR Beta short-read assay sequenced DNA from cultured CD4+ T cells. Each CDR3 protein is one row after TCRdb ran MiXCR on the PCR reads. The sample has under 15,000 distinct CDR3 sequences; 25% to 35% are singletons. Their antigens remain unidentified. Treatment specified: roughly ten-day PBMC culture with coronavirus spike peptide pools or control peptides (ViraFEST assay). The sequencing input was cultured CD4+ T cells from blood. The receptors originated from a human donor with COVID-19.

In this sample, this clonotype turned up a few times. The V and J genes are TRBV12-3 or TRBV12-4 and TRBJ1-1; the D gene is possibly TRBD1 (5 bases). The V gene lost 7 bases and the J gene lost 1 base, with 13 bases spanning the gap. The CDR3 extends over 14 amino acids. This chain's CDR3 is CASTPRGGNTEAFF. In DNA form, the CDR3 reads TGTGCCAGCACTCCCCGCGGGGGGAACACTGAAGCTTTCTTT.

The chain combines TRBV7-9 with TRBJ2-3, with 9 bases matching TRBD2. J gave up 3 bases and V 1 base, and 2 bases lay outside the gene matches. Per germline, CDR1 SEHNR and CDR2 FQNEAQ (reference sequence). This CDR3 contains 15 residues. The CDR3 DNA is TGTGCCAGCAGCTTAGGGACTAGCGAAACAGATACGCAGTATTTT. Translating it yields CASSLGTSETDTQYF.

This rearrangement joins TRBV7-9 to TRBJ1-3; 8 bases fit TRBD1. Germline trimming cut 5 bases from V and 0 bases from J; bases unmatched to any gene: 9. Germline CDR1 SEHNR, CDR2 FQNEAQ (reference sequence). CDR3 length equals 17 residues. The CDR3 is CASSPRTGRASGNTIYF. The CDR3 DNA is TGTGCCAGCAGCCCGAGGACAGGGAGGGCCTCTGGAAACACCATATATTTT.

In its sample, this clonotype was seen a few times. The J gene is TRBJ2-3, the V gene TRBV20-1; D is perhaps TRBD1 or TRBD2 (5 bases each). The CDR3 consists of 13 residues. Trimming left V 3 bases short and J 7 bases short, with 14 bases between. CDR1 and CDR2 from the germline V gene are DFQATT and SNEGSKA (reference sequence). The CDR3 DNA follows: TGCAGTGCTAGGGAAAGGTGGGGGAATACGCAGTATTTT. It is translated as CSARERWGNTQYF.

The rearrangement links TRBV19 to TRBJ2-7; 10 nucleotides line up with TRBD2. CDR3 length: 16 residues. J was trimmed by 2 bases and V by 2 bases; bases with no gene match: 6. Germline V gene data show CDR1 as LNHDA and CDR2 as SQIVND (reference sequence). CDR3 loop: CASSITSGASPYEQYF. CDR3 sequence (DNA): TGTGCCAGTAGTATAACTAGCGGGGCCTCCCCCTACGAGCAGTACTTC.

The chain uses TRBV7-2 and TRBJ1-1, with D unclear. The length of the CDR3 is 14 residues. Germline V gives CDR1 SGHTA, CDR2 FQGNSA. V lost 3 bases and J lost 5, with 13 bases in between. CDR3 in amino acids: CASSFVKGLTEAFF. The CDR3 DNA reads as TGTGCCAGCAGCTTCGTAAAGGGTTTGACTGAAGCTTTCTTT.

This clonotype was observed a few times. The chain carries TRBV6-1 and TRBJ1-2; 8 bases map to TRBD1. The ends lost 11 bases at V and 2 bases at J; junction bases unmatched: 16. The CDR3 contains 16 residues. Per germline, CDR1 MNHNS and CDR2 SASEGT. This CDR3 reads CASSTPFGQGNYGYTF. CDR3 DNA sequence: TGTGCCTCCTCTACCCCTTTTGGACAGGGCAACTATGGCTACACCTTC.